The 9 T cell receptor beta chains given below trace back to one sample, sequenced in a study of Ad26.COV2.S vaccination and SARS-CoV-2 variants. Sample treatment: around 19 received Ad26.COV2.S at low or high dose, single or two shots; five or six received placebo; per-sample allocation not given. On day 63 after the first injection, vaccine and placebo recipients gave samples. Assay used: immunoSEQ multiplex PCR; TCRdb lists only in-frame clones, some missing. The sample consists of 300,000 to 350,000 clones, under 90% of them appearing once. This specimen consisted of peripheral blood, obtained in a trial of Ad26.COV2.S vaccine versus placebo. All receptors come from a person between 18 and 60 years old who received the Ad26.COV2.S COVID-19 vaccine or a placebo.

The CDR3 spells CASSYDGVRGYTF. CDR3 sequence (DNA): TGTGCCAGCAGTTATGACGGTGTTCGTGGCTACACCTTC. V and J are TRBV6-2 or TRBV6-3 and TRBJ1-2; D unclear. Germline V CDR1 and CDR2: MNHEY, SVGEGT. The V gene lost 3 bases and the J gene lost 7 bases, with 12 bases spanning the gap. The CDR3 contains 13 residues.

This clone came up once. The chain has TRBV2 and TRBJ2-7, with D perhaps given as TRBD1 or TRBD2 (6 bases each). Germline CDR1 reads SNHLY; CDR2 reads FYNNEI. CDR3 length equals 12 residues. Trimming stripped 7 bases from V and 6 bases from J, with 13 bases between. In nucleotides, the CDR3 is TGTGCCAGCAAGGGGGACTTCCCCGAGCAGTACGTC. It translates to CASKGDFPEQYV.

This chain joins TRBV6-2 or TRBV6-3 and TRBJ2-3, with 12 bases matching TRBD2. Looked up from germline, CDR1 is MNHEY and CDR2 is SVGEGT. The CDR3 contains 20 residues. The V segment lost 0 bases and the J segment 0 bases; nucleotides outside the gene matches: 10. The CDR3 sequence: CASSYSISSGRGYSTDTQYF. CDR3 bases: TGTGCCAGCAGTTACTCGATTTCTAGCGGGAGGGGATATAGCACAGATACGCAGTATTTT.

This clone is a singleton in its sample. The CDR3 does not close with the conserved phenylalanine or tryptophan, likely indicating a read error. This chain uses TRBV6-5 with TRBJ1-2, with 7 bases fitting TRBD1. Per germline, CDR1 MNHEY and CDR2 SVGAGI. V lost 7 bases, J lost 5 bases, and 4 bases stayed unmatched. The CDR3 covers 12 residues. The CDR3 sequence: CASTRGRYGYTS. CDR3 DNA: TGTGCCAGCACCAGGGGGAGGTATGGCTACACCTCC.

This chain's CDR3 is CASSPQGGGTYEQYF. The CDR3 DNA is TGCGCCAGCAGCCCTCAGGGTGGAGGAACCTACGAGCAGTACTTC. The chain joins TRBV5-1 to TRBJ2-7; perhaps D is TRBD1 or TRBD2 (5 bases each). Per germline, CDR1 SGHRS and CDR2 YFSETQ. The germline V and J ends were trimmed by 4 bases and 2 bases, with 16 bases remaining between them. CDR3 length equals 15 residues.

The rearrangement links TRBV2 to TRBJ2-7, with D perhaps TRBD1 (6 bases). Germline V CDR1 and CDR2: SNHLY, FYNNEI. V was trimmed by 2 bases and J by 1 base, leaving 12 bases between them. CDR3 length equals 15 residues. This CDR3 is CASSEMGALSYEQYF. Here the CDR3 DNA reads TGTGCCAGCAGTGAAATGGGGGCCCTGTCCTACGAGCAGTACTTC.

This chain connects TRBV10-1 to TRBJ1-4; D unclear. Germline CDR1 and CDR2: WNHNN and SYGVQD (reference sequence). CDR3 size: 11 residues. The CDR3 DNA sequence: TGCGCAAGTACGGGAAGTGAAAAACTGTTTTTT. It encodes CASTGSEKLFF.

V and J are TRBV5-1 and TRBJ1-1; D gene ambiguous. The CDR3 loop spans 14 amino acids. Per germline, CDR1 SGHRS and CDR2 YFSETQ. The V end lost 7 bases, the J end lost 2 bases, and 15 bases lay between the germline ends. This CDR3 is CASREGSLNTEAFF. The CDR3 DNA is TGCGCCAGCCGGGAGGGCTCACTAAACACTGAAGCTTTCTTT.

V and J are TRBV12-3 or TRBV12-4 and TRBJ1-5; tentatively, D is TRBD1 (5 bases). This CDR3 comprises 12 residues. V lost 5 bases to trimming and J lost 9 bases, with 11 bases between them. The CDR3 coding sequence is TGTGCCAGCAGTAAAGGGGTGCGGCCCCAGCATTTT. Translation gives CASSKGVRPQHF.